The 27 T cell receptor beta chains presented below share a single source sample, sequenced in a study of cytomegalovirus exposure and HLA in healthy donors. The PCR had 60 Vbeta and 13 Jbeta primers. Data came from immunoSEQ multiplex PCR; TCRdb stores just in-frame clones and leaves some out. The table has 150,000 or so clones, over 65% seen once. Specimen: PBMCs. The receptors were sampled from a man between 18 and 35 years old in good health and CMV-seropositive.

A few counts support this clone. CDR3 sequence reads: CASSLSATGVQPQHF. DNA of the CDR3: TGTGCCAGCAGTTTATCGGCCACCGGGGTTCAGCCCCAGCATTTT. V is TRBV28 and J is TRBJ1-5; no reliable D call. Germline V gene lookup returns CDR1 MDHEN and CDR2 SYDVKM. Trimming shortened V by 1 base and J by 6 bases, and 13 bases separated the two germline ends. The CDR3 loop spans 15 amino acids.

V is TRBV9 and J is TRBJ1-2; 9 nucleotides match TRBD1. The CDR3 runs 12 residues. The V gene end was trimmed by 4 bases and the J gene end by 13 bases; junction bases not matched to a gene: 8. CDR1 is SGDLS, CDR2 YYNGEE, per germline. CDR3 sequence reads: CASSLGQGFVTF. In nucleotides, the CDR3 is TGTGCCAGCAGCCTCGGACAGGGGTTCGTCACCTTC.

The chain joins TRBV30 to TRBJ1-5; D is perhaps TRBD1 (5 bases). With 2 bases removed from V and 2 bases from J, the gap between germline ends came to 19 bases. In germline, CDR1 is GTSNPN, CDR2 SVGIG (reference sequence). The CDR3 is made up of 17 amino acids. CDR3: CAWSNQGRGYGNQPQHF. The CDR3 nucleotides read TGTGCCTGGAGTAATCAGGGTAGGGGATATGGCAATCAGCCCCAGCATTTT.

The chain combines TRBV25-1 with TRBJ1-1; D is undetermined. From germline, CDR1 is MGHDK and CDR2 SYGVNS. The V gene lost 7 bases and the J gene lost 4 bases, with 16 bases spanning the gap. The CDR3 sequence is 14 residues long. CDR3 nucleotides: TGTGCCAGCATGCGGGGTTCGGTCCCCACTGAAGCTTTCTTT. Translated, it gives CASMRGSVPTEAFF.

In the case of this clone: Within the sample, other DNA sequences also encode this same CDR3. This chain links TRBV2 with TRBJ2-5; 8 nucleotides align to TRBD1. Germline V gene data show CDR1 as SNHLY and CDR2 as FYNNEI. Unmatched junction bases numbered 8, after V lost 6 bases and J lost 5 bases. This CDR3 contains 14 residues. This CDR3 is CASSGQGWEETQYF. The CDR3 nucleotides are TGTGCCAGCAGCGGACAGGGCTGGGAGGAGACCCAGTACTTC.

This clone was picked up a small number of times. The rearrangement uses TRBV6-1 and TRBJ1-2; 8 bases agree with TRBD1. The ends lost 7 bases at V and 2 bases at J; junction bases unmatched: 3. The germline CDR1 and CDR2 sequences are MNHNS and SASEGT. CDR3 size: 13 residues. DNA of the CDR3: TGTGCCAGCATTCGGACAGGGAACTATGGCTACACCTTC. Protein sequence: CASIRTGNYGYTF.

The chain has TRBV6-5 and TRBJ1-3, with D unresolved. The CDR3 is 14 residues long. Germline loops: CDR1 MNHEY, CDR2 SVGAGI. The V and J ends lost 4 bases and 2 bases respectively, with 9 bases between them. The CDR3: CASSFLSPGNTIYF. CDR3 DNA: TGTGCCAGCAGTTTCCTCAGTCCTGGAAACACCATATATTTT.

In its sample, this clone was seen a few times. DNA of the CDR3: TGCGCCAGCAGTCCCGTCAGGGGGGACACCGGGGAGCTGTTTTTT. It encodes CASSPVRGDTGELFF. The J gene is TRBJ2-2, the V gene TRBV23-1; weak D call: TRBD1 (7 bases). TRBV23-1 is assigned to the ORF class and has an uncertain function. CDR3 size: 15 residues. The V end lost 4 bases, the J end lost 3 bases, and 12 bases lay between the germline ends.

The chain combines TRBV5-1 with TRBJ2-7; D unresolved. In germline, CDR1 is SGHRS, CDR2 YFSETQ. V shed 0 bases and J shed 7 bases, with 8 bases lying between them. This CDR3 comprises 12 residues. CDR3 protein: CASSLDRGEQYV. CDR3 nucleotide sequence: TGCGCCAGCAGCTTGGATCGCGGAGAGCAGTACGTC.

The chain links TRBV7-2 to TRBJ2-3; D may be TRBD1 (5 bases). The CDR3 sequence is 15 residues long. The germline CDR1 and CDR2 sequences are SGHTA and FQGNSA. The ends were cut back, 1 base at V and 0 bases at J, with 8 bases in the middle. In DNA, the CDR3 is TGTGCCAGCAGCTTAGACAGGATTAGCACAGATACGCAGTATTTT. This translates into CASSLDRISTDTQYF.

The rearrangement uses TRBV6-5 and TRBJ2-2; D remains ambiguous. This CDR3 is 13 amino acids long. V was clipped by 6 bases and J by 5 bases, with 10 bases between them. CDR1 and CDR2 from the germline V gene are MNHEY and SVGAGI. The CDR3 coding sequence is TGTGCCAGCAGCCCGGTTCAAACCGGGGAGCTGTTTTTT. Residues: CASSPVQTGELFF.

The CDR3 DNA is TGTGCCAGCAGTTATGCGGCGACTTACGAGCAGTACGTC. Its protein is CASSYAATYEQYV. The J gene is TRBJ2-7, the V gene TRBV6-6, with D unresolved. CDR3 length: 13 residues. V lost 3 bases, J lost 4 bases, and 10 bases lay in between. Per the germline V gene, CDR1 is MNHNY and CDR2 is SVGAGI (reference sequence).

This rearrangement joins TRBV5-1 to TRBJ2-3; possibly TRBD2 for D (5 bases). V was cut by 4 bases and J by 5 bases, with 11 bases left in between. Germline V gene sequence: CDR1 SGHRS, CDR2 YFSETQ. The CDR3 loop spans 13 amino acids. CDR3 sequence (DNA): TGCGCCAGCAGCCCGGGGATCCGAGATACGCAGTATTTT. This gives the protein CASSPGIRDTQYF.

The rearrangement links TRBV6-1 to TRBJ1-2; 8 nucleotides align to TRBD1. CDR1 is MNHNS, CDR2 SASEGT, per germline. This CDR3 contains 14 residues. Trimming took 7 bases from V and 2 from J; bases not matched to a gene: 6. Written as DNA, the CDR3 is TGTGCCAGCACCGCGGGACAGGTCAACTATGGCTACACCTTC. This codes for CASTAGQVNYGYTF.

The table lists this clone with a count of one. This CDR3 is also generated by other DNA sequences in the sample. The chain recombines TRBV4-2 with TRBJ2-2, with TRBD1 as a possible D gene (6 bases). CDR3 length equals 15 residues. Trimming left V 2 bases short and J 1 base short, with 8 bases between. Germline V gene data show CDR1 as LGHNA and CDR2 as YNFKEQ. CDR3 sequence: CASSQTTGNTGELFF. As DNA, the CDR3 is TGTGCCAGCAGCCAAACGACAGGGAACACCGGGGAGCTGTTTTTT.

The CDR3 here is CASRDTGQGAFTEAFF. In DNA form, the CDR3 reads TGCGCCAGCAGAGACACCGGACAGGGGGCTTTCACTGAAGCTTTCTTT. V is TRBV5-1 and J is TRBJ1-1; the match to TRBD1 covers 11 bases. The CDR3 runs to 16 residues. Trimming took 5 bases from V and 4 from J; bases not matched to a gene: 10. CDR1 is SGHRS, CDR2 YFSETQ, per germline. The entire variable domain, with the rest obtained from reference TRBV5-1 and TRBJ1-1, is as follows: KAGVTQTPRYLIKTRGQQVTLSCSPISGHRSVSWYQQTPGQGLQFLFEYFSETQRNKGNFPGRFSGRQFSNSRSEMNVSTLELGDSALYLCASRDTGQGAFTEAFFGQGTRLTVV.

The genes are TRBV6-5 and TRBJ1-2, with 7 nucleotides matching TRBD1. V lost 8 bases, J lost 2 bases, and 11 bases stayed unmatched. This CDR3 region has 15 residues. Germline CDR1 MNHEY, CDR2 SVGAGI. This chain's CDR3 is CASRVNRGTNYGYTF. Here the CDR3 DNA reads TGTGCCAGCCGCGTGAACAGGGGTACGAACTATGGCTACACCTTC.

V gene TRBV10-1 combines with J gene TRBJ2-1, with D possibly matching TRBD2 (5 bases). Germline V gene lookup returns CDR1 WNHNN and CDR2 SYGVQD (reference sequence). V was cut by 8 bases and J by 5 bases, with 10 bases left in between. This CDR3 spans 12 amino acids. The CDR3 region is CASAGPDNEQFF. CDR3 bases: TGCGCCAGCGCGGGCCCGGACAATGAGCAGTTCTTC.

The chain couples TRBV5-1 to TRBJ1-2, with 9 bases lining up with TRBD1. CDR1 and CDR2 (germline): SGHRS, YFSETQ. CDR3 length equals 16 residues. Trimming cost V 5 bases and J 4 bases; bases outside gene matches: 12. The CDR3: CASSHFPGQGIYGYTF. CDR3 in DNA: TGCGCCAGCAGTCACTTCCCGGGACAGGGAATCTATGGCTACACCTTC. Based on the CDR3 plus reference TRBV5-1 and TRBJ1-2, the full variable domain is KAGVTQTPRYLIKTRGQQVTLSCSPISGHRSVSWYQQTPGQGLQFLFEYFSETQRNKGNFPGRFSGRQFSNSRSEMNVSTLELGDSALYLCASSHFPGQGIYGYTFGSGTRLTVV.

J is TRBJ2-1 and V is TRBV6-5; TRBD2 aligns across 9 bases. The CDR3 totals 13 residues. Germline CDR1 MNHEY, CDR2 SVGAGI. With V trimmed by 8 bases and J by 9 bases, 8 bases remained unmatched. The DNA for the CDR3 is TGTGCCAGCTCGCGGGGGGGCTCGGGTGAGCAGTTCTTC. Its translation: CASSRGGSGEQFF.

In its sample, this clone was seen a few times. V usage is TRBV29-1 and J usage is TRBJ1-1; D is perhaps TRBD1 (6 bases). The CDR3 contains 13 residues. Germline loops: CDR1 SQVTM, CDR2 ANQGSEA. Trimming removed 3 bases at V and 11 bases at J, with 19 bases between. Here the CDR3 reads CSVEARGGPGAFF. The CDR3 DNA reads TGCAGCGTTGAGGCCAGGGGAGGGCCTGGGGCTTTCTTT.

The V gene is TRBV19, the J gene TRBJ1-2, with a possible D match to TRBD1 (5 bases). This CDR3 has 14 residues. The V gene's germline CDR1 is LNHDA and CDR2 SQIVND (reference sequence). The ends were cut back, 2 bases at V and 5 bases at J, with 12 bases in the middle. The CDR3 sequence: CASSIRGDWYGYTF. CDR3 in DNA: TGTGCCAGTAGTATACGGGGGGATTGGTATGGCTACACCTTC.

V and J are TRBV28 and TRBJ1-2, with D unclear. The V gene's germline CDR1 is MDHEN and CDR2 SYDVKM. The V end lost 1 base, the J end lost 10 bases, and 19 bases lay between the germline ends. The CDR3 runs 15 residues. CDR3 sequence: CASSLFESERRVYTF. As DNA, the CDR3 is TGTGCCAGCAGTTTATTTGAGTCTGAAAGGAGGGTCTACACCTTC.

The CDR3 nucleotides read TGTGCCAGCTCACCAATTCGATGGGACAGGGGAGTCACAGATACGCAGTATTTT. As protein: CASSPIRWDRGVTDTQYF. V usage is TRBV18 and J usage is TRBJ2-3, with 10 positions matching TRBD1. The CDR3 has 18 residues. J was trimmed by 2 bases and V by 2 bases; bases with no gene match: 10. From germline, CDR1 is KGHSH and CDR2 LQKENI. Full variable domain (remainder filled in from reference TRBV18 and TRBJ2-3): NAGVMQNPRHLVRRRGQEARLRCSPMKGHSHVYWYRQLPEEGLKFMVYLQKENIIDESGMPKERFSAEFPKEGPSILRIQQVVRGDSAAYFCASSPIRWDRGVTDTQYFGPGTRLTVL.

In its sample, this clone was seen once. The chain links TRBV28 to TRBJ2-2; no clear D. Germline V gives CDR1 MDHEN, CDR2 SYDVKM. The CDR3 contains 13 residues. V gave up 1 base and J gave up 10 bases, with 10 bases separating them. CDR3 sequence: CASSLSRSAELFF. The CDR3 DNA follows: TGTGCCAGCAGTTTATCGAGGTCGGCGGAGCTGTTTTTT.

The chain joins TRBV6-6 to TRBJ1-3; D is possibly TRBD1 (5 bases). V lost 6 bases and J 2 bases, leaving 11 bases between the germline ends. There are 14 residues in the CDR3. Germline assignment: CDR1 MNHNY and CDR2 SVGAGI (reference sequence). The CDR3 spells CASRPRGTGNTIYF. The CDR3 DNA is TGTGCCAGCAGGCCACGGGGGACTGGAAACACCATATATTTT.

This clone was found a few times. The chain uses TRBV5-1 and TRBJ1-1, with unresolved D. CDR1 is SGHRS, CDR2 YFSETQ, per germline. V was pared by 3 bases and J by 7 bases, with 13 bases between. This CDR3 region has 13 residues. The CDR3 DNA reads TGCGCCAGCAGCTCTGACACCTCGGATGAAGCTTTCTTT. This codes for CASSSDTSDEAFF.